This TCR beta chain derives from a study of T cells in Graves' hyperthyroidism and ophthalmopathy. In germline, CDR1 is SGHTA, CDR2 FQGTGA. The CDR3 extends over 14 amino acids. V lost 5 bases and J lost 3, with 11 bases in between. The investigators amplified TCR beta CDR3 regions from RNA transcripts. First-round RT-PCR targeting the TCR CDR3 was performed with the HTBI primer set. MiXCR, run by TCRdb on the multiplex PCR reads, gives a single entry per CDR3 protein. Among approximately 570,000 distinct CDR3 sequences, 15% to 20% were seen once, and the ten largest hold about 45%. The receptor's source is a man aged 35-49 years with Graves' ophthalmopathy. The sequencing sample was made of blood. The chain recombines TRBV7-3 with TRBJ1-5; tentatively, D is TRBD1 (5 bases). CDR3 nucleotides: TGTGCCAGCAGCCCGGGACGGCCCAATCAGCCCCAGCATTTT. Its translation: CASSPGRPNQPQHF.